This is a list of T cell receptor beta chains from one sample in a study of OX40 agonist ivuxolimab in advanced cancers. Measured with immunoSEQ multiplex PCR; TCRdb has only the in-frame clones, and not every one. This sample has around 79,000 clones, with roughly 85% found just once. This specimen was CD4+ or CD8+ T cells sorted from blood, taken in a trial of the OX40 agonist ivuxolimab. These receptor sequences come from an adult with an advanced solid tumor such as melanoma, head and neck, liver or kidney cancer. Each CDR3 is given with its conserved first and last residue. The D gene is left open where the match is weak. The size field is filled for only some rows; it gives once, few, many or a size class.

J gene,D gene,V gene,clone size,CDR3 protein,CDR3 DNA
TRBJ2-3,TRBD1,TRBV6-5,.,CASSRGTRSTDTQYF,TGTGCCAGCAGCAGGGGGACCCGGAGCACAGATACGCAGTATTTT
TRBJ2-3,.,TRBV9,.,CASSPSGSTDTQYF,TGTGCCAGCAGCCCCTCCGGGAGCACAGATACGCAGTATTTT
TRBJ2-1,.,TRBV6-5,.,CASSSTPLNEQFF,TGTGCCAGCAGTTCCACCCCATTGAATGAGCAGTTCTTC
TRBJ2-2,TRBD2,TRBV14,.,CASSQTSGGTYTGELFF,TGTGCCAGCAGCCAGACTAGCGGGGGCACTTACACCGGGGAGCTGTTTTTT
TRBJ2-7,TRBD1,TRBV6-5,.,CASSYSGQGYEQYF,TGTGCCAGCAGTTACTCGGGACAGGGATACGAGCAGTACTTC
TRBJ1-1,.,TRBV7-2,.,CASSLGGFTEAFF,TGTGCCAGCAGCTTAGGAGGATTCACTGAAGCTTTCTTT
TRBJ2-7,TRBD1,TRBV30,few,CAWSVRTGRYEQYF,TGTGCCTGGAGTGTAAGGACAGGGCGATACGAGCAGTACTTC
TRBJ1-5,.,TRBV11-3,.,CAEAARDQPQHF,TGTGCCGAGGCGGCCAGGGATCAGCCCCAGCATTTT
TRBJ2-7,.,TRBV5-8,few,CASSRTGTTHEQYF,TGTGCCAGCAGCCGGACCGGGACCACCCACGAGCAGTACTTC
TRBJ2-3,.,TRBV4-3,.,CASSQVVGDTQYF,TGCGCCAGCAGCCAAGTAGTTGGGGATACGCAGTATTTT
TRBJ1-4,TRBD1,TRBV4-1,.,CASSQERSRQGEKLFF,TGCGCCAGCAGCCAAGAAAGGTCGCGACAGGGCGAAAAACTGTTTTTT
TRBJ2-5,TRBD1,TRBV7-3,.,CASSLNGRGETQYF,TGTGCCAGCAGCTTGAATGGCAGGGGGGAGACCCAGTACTTC
TRBJ1-1,.,TRBV10-3,.,CAISELSEAFF,TGTGCCATCAGTGAGCTGTCTGAAGCTTTCTTT
TRBJ2-7,.,TRBV5-6,.,CASSRTGSYEQYF,TGTGCCAGCAGCAGGACGGGCTCCTACGAGCAGTACTTC
TRBJ2-3,.,TRBV9,few,CASSVSARGRGQDTQYF,TGTGCCAGCAGCGTATCAGCGAGGGGACGGGGCCAAGATACGCAGTATTTT
TRBJ1-1,.,TRBV6-6,.,CASPTRGFEAFF,TGTGCCAGCCCAACTCGAGGGTTTGAAGCTTTCTTT
TRBJ2-1,TRBD1,TRBV27,.,CASSRPGTGGNEQFF,TGTGCCAGCAGTCGCCCAGGGACAGGGGGCAATGAGCAGTTCTTC
TRBJ1-1,.,TRBV29-1,.,CSVEDQRGLLSDTEAFF,TGCAGCGTTGAAGATCAGAGGGGCCTACTGAGTGACACTGAAGCTTTCTTT
TRBJ1-5,.,TRBV29-1,.,CSVALGTAYSNQPQHF,TGCAGCGTTGCGCTAGGGACGGCTTATAGCAATCAGCCCCAGCATTTT
TRBJ2-2,.,TRBV2,.,CASSERSTGELFF,TGTGCCAGCAGTGAAAGGAGCACCGGGGAGCTGTTTTTT
TRBJ2-5,TRBD1,TRBV18,.,CASSPGGQDWETQYF,TGTGCCAGCTCACCGGGCGGACAGGACTGGGAGACCCAGTACTTC
TRBJ2-5,TRBD2,TRBV7-2,.,CASSSGLAGGRETQYF,TGTGCCAGCAGCTCCGGACTAGCGGGGGGGAGGGAGACCCAGTACTTC
TRBJ1-2,TRBD1,TRBV30,.,CARRGQGAGYTF,TGTGCGCGGCGTGGACAGGGGGCTGGCTACACCTTC
TRBJ1-5,TRBD1,TRBV2,.,CASRQGEVQPQHF,TGTGCCAGTAGACAGGGGGAAGTTCAGCCCCAGCATTTT
TRBJ1-3,.,TRBV30,once,CAWSVGAAISGNTIYF,TGTGCCTGGAGTGTAGGGGCAGCCATCTCTGGAAACACCATATATTTT
TRBJ2-3,.,TRBV7-7,.,CASSLGASLGTDTQYF,TGTGCTAGCAGCTTAGGGGCCAGCCTGGGCACAGATACGCAGTATTTT